The clone carrying this T cell receptor beta chain was picked up many times. The antigen remains undetermined. The sample originates from a study of shared clonotypes between healthy human individuals. Study at large: Each donor's CD4 naive and CD4 memory cells filled three plates apiece, CD8 naive two, and CD8 memory one. General study points: A reduction in generation probabilities was seen for non-shared clonotypes relative to those shared by all four donors. The small donor group covered limited genetic and exposure diversity.

Clones were read by immunoSEQ multiplex PCR, and TCRdb kept only the in-frame ones, dropping some. The sample lists 850,000 to 1,200,000 clones; about 76% were seen once. Material: memory CD4+ T cells sorted from blood. Described subset: CD45RA-negative fraction. This receptor was obtained from a man aged 18 to 29 in good health.

The CDR3 DNA follows: TGTGCCAGCACAGGGGGTCGAGCTAACGAGCAGTACTTC. This gives the protein CASTGGRANEQYF. The chain employs TRBV6-5 and TRBJ2-7; 7 bases are a match to TRBD1. V dropped 7 bases and J dropped 5; count of bases not matched to a gene: 8. Germline CDR1 and CDR2: MNHEY and SVGAGI. The CDR3 length is 13 residues.